The rows below give T cell receptor beta chains drawn from one sample of a study of blood T cell repertoires in COVID-19. Method: immunoSEQ multiplex PCR; TCRdb's copy keeps in-frame clones and lacks some. The sample holds approximately 300,000 clones, about nine tenths seen once. Sequenced input: peripheral blood. These receptors came from a man aged 45-60 years with active or convalescent COVID-19. The CDR3 runs from the conserved cysteine through the conserved F or W. D genes are given only for firm matches. Some rows mark clone size as missing; the rest say once, few, many or name a class of expanded clone.

>TRBJ2-2|-|TRBV15|TRBD2
CATAPGGTDTGELFF
TGTGCCACGGCCCCGGGGGGAACGGACACCGGGGAGCTGTTTTTT
>TRBJ2-7|once|TRBV5-1|TRBD2
CASSLGLAGSFIYEQYF
TGCGCCAGCAGCTTGGGACTAGCGGGATCATTTATCTACGAGCAGTACTTC
>TRBJ2-7|-|TRBV28|-
CASSPSDGGFYEQYF
TGTGCCAGCAGTCCGTCTGACGGGGGATTCTACGAGCAGTACTTC
>TRBJ2-1|-|TRBV19|TRBD2
CASSPIASGIYNEQFF
TGTGCCAGTAGTCCTATTGCTAGCGGGATCTACAATGAGCAGTTCTTC
>TRBJ2-1|-|TRBV7-3|TRBD2
CASSSSIIAGEIGEQFF
TGTGCCAGCAGCTCGTCAATTATAGCGGGGGAGATAGGTGAGCAGTTCTTC
>TRBJ2-2|-|TRBV18|TRBD2
CASSPSTSGTGELFF
TGTGCCAGCTCACCTTCGACTAGCGGCACCGGGGAGCTGTTTTTT
>TRBJ2-5|few|TRBV27|TRBD1
CASSPGTGRGETQYF
TGTGCCAGCAGTCCAGGGACAGGAAGGGGGGAGACCCAGTACTTC
>TRBJ1-1|once|TRBV2|-
CASSEDREKYTEAFF
TGTGCCAGCAGTGAAGACCGCGAGAAGTACACTGAAGCTTTCTTT
>TRBJ1-2|-|TRBV11-2|TRBD1
CASSSTGVDEYGYTF
TGTGCCAGCAGCTCAACAGGGGTGGATGAATATGGCTACACCTTC
>TRBJ1-1|-|TRBV19|TRBD1
CASSPFPGTDNTEAFF
TGTGCCAGTAGTCCCTTTCCCGGGACAGACAACACTGAAGCTTTCTTT
>TRBJ2-1|-|TRBV18|-
CASSPRGLGGEQFF
TGTGCCAGCTCACCGCGAGGGTTGGGCGGTGAGCAGTTCTTC
>TRBJ1-5|-|TRBV19|-
CASSIAGNQPQHF
TGTGCCAGTAGTATAGCGGGCAATCAGCCCCAGCATTTT
>TRBJ2-7|few|TRBV28|-
CASSFPTGQPSYEQYF
TGTGCCAGCAGTTTCCCGACAGGACAACCCTCCTACGAGCAGTACTTC
>TRBJ2-3|-|TRBV19|TRBD2
CASSVGPSGGPSLIRDTQYF
TGTGCCAGTAGTGTGGGGCCTAGCGGGGGGCCCTCACTAATACGAGATACGCAGTATTTT
>TRBJ2-5|-|TRBV7-9|TRBD1
CASRKDRGETQYF
TGTGCCAGCCGGAAGGACAGGGGAGAGACCCAGTACTTC
>TRBJ2-7|-|TRBV2|TRBD2
CASSYNIAGGYYEQYF
TGTGCCAGCAGTTACAACATAGCGGGAGGATACTACGAGCAGTACTTC
>TRBJ2-3|-|TRBV7-8|-
CASRPTEADTQYF
TGTGCCAGCAGACCGACGGAGGCAGATACGCAGTATTTT
>TRBJ2-1|-|TRBV5-5|TRBD2
CASSSQAGALEQFF
TGTGCCAGCAGCTCCCAAGCGGGAGCGCTTGAGCAGTTCTTC
>TRBJ1-5|many|TRBV15|-
CATSRTHRVNQPQHF
TGTGCCACCAGCAGAACCCACAGGGTAAATCAGCCCCAGCATTTT
>TRBJ2-1|-|TRBV4-2|TRBD2
CASSQDLDFGLAGGPRYNEQFF
TGTGCCAGCAGCCAAGATCTGGACTTCGGACTAGCGGGGGGGCCCCGGTACAATGAGCAGTTCTTC
>TRBJ2-2|few|TRBV18|-
CASSPMSGANTGELFF
TGTGCCAGCTCACCGATGAGCGGCGCGAACACCGGGGAGCTGTTTTTT
>TRBJ1-4|-|TRBV6-5|TRBD1
CASSSEPQGASEKLFF
TGTGCCAGCAGTTCAGAACCCCAGGGGGCGAGTGAAAAACTGTTTTTT
>TRBJ2-1|-|TRBV7-9|TRBD2
CASSSPGGLRNEQFF
TGTGCCAGCAGCTCGCCGGGGGGGCTGAGGAATGAGCAGTTCTTC
>TRBJ2-2|-|TRBV10-3|TRBD2
CAISLSSGVTGELFF
TGTGCCATCAGCCTCTCTAGCGGGGTCACCGGGGAGCTGTTTTTT
>TRBJ2-2|-|TRBV3-1/TRBV3-2|-
CASSQDRDTGELFF
TGTGCCAGCAGCCAGGACAGAGACACCGGGGAGCTGTTTTTT
>TRBJ2-2|-|TRBV7-2|TRBD1
CASSKRTGNTGELFF
TGTGCCAGCAGCAAAAGGACAGGGAACACCGGGGAGCTGTTTTTT
>TRBJ1-2|-|TRBV7-2|-
CASSLVNRAGGYTF
TGTGCCAGCAGCTTAGTTAACAGGGCAGGGGGCTACACCTTC
>TRBJ1-3|-|TRBV9|TRBD1
CASSVRGGDGNTIYF
TGTGCCAGCAGCGTACGAGGGGGCGATGGAAACACCATATATTTT
>TRBJ1-5|-|TRBV6-5|-
CASSQGSDGQPQHF
TGTGCCAGCAGCCAGGGAAGTGACGGACAGCCCCAGCATTTT
>TRBJ2-7|once|TRBV29-1|TRBD1
CSVAAGTGGYEQYF
TGCAGCGTTGCCGCAGGGACAGGGGGATACGAGCAGTACTTC
>TRBJ2-2|-|TRBV7-2|TRBD2
CASSLVIGGGTGELFF
TGTGCCAGCAGCTTAGTAATCGGGGGGGGCACCGGGGAGCTGTTTTTT
>TRBJ1-2|-|TRBV5-6|-
CASSLGQDGYTF
TGTGCCAGCAGCTTGGGCCAGGATGGCTACACCTTC
>TRBJ2-1|-|TRBV2|-
CASRNGGSGDEQFF
TGTGCCAGCAGGAATGGAGGGAGCGGTGATGAGCAGTTCTTC
>TRBJ1-3|-|TRBV10-1|TRBD1
CASRETGGSGNTIYF
TGCGCCAGCAGAGAAACAGGGGGCTCTGGAAACACCATATATTTT
>TRBJ1-4|-|TRBV7-8|-
CASSRQATNEKLFF
TGTGCCAGCAGCCGACAGGCAACTAATGAAAAACTGTTTTTT
>TRBJ2-1|few|TRBV18|-
CASSPGIPSSYNEQFF
TGTGCCAGCTCACCCGGGATACCGAGCTCCTACAATGAGCAGTTCTTC
>TRBJ1-5|once|TRBV5-6|-
CASSVIDQPQHF
TGTGCCAGCAGTGTTATTGATCAGCCCCAGCATTTT
>TRBJ1-1|-|TRBV7-8|-
CASSLGWAGSRMNTEAFF
TGTGCCAGCAGCTTAGGGTGGGCAGGGTCTCGAATGAACACTGAAGCTTTCTTT
>TRBJ1-2|few|TRBV24-1|-
CATSPAGGLRYTF
TGTGCCACCAGCCCAGCCGGCGGACTTCGCTACACCTTC
>TRBJ1-2|-|TRBV3-1/TRBV3-2|TRBD1
CASSQEGDRGALGYTF
TGTGCCAGCAGCCAAGAGGGTGACAGGGGGGCGCTTGGCTACACCTTC
>TRBJ1-5|-|TRBV6-5|TRBD1
CASSWTGSNQPQHF
TGTGCCAGCAGTTGGACAGGGAGCAATCAGCCCCAGCATTTT
>TRBJ1-1|-|TRBV5-1|TRBD1
CASSIGTGEGEAFF
TGCGCCAGCAGCATTGGGACAGGGGAAGGTGAAGCTTTCTTT
>TRBJ2-2|-|TRBV6-5|TRBD1
CASRRDRYTGELFF
TGTGCCAGCAGGCGGGACAGGTACACCGGGGAGCTGTTTTTT
>TRBJ1-1|-|TRBV9|TRBD1
CASSATGGALTEAFF
TGTGCCAGCAGCGCCACAGGGGGGGCGCTCACTGAAGCTTTCTTT
>TRBJ2-1|-|TRBV19|TRBD2
CASNPGGGVNEQFF
TGTGCCAGTAACCCGGGGGGGGGTGTCAATGAGCAGTTCTTC
>TRBJ1-2|once|TRBV7-9|-
CASLLSEGLGYTF
TGTGCCAGCCTACTTAGCGAGGGACTGGGCTACACCTTC
>TRBJ2-2|once|TRBV19|TRBD1
CASSYRGNTGELFF
TGTGCCAGTAGTTACAGGGGAAACACCGGGGAGCTGTTTTTT
>TRBJ1-1|-|TRBV2|-
CASSEYVEAFF
TGTGCCAGCAGTGAATATGTTGAAGCTTTCTTT
>TRBJ1-1|-|TRBV5-4|TRBD1
CASSLDRVAEAFF
TGTGCCAGCAGCCTCGACAGGGTCGCTGAAGCTTTCTTT
>TRBJ2-2|-|TRBV29-1|TRBD1
CSVEDFGQGTGELFF
TGCAGCGTTGAAGATTTCGGACAGGGGACCGGGGAGCTGTTTTTT
>TRBJ1-6|-|TRBV9|-
CASSTPGANSPLHF
TGTGCCAGCAGCACCCCCGGTGCGAATTCACCCCTCCACTTT
>TRBJ2-1|-|TRBV19|TRBD2
CASSIDSGRDEQFF
TGTGCCAGTAGTATTGATAGCGGGAGGGATGAGCAGTTCTTC
>TRBJ2-1|-|TRBV4-2|TRBD2
CASSPFGASGVSLGSYNEQFF
TGTGCCAGCAGCCCCTTCGGAGCTAGCGGAGTTTCCTTGGGCTCCTACAATGAGCAGTTCTTC
>TRBJ2-7|-|TRBV19|-
CASKRQETFDEQYF
TGTGCCAGTAAACGACAGGAGACTTTCGACGAGCAGTACTTC
>TRBJ2-7|-|TRBV7-2|TRBD2
CASSLETSGSYEQYF
TGTGCCAGCAGCTTAGAGACTAGCGGGAGCTACGAGCAGTACTTC
>TRBJ1-2|-|TRBV29-1|-
CSVELAHGYTF
TGCAGCGTTGAATTGGCCCATGGCTACACCTTC